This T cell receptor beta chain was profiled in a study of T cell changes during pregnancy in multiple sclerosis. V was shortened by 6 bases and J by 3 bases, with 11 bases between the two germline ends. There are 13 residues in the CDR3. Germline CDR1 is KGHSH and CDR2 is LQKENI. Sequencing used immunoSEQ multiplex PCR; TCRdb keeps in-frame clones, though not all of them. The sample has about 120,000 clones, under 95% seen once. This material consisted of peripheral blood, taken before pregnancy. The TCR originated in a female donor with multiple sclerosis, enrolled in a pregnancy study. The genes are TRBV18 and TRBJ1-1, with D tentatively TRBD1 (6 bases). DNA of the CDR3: TGTGCCAGCTCCTGGGGGGGCGACACTGAAGCTTTCTTT. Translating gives CASSWGGDTEAFF. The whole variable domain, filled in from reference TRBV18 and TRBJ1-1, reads NAGVMQNPRHLVRRRGQEARLRCSPMKGHSHVYWYRQLPEEGLKFMVYLQKENIIDESGMPKERFSAEFPKEGPSILRIQQVVRGDSAAYFCASSWGGDTEAFFGQGTRLTVV.